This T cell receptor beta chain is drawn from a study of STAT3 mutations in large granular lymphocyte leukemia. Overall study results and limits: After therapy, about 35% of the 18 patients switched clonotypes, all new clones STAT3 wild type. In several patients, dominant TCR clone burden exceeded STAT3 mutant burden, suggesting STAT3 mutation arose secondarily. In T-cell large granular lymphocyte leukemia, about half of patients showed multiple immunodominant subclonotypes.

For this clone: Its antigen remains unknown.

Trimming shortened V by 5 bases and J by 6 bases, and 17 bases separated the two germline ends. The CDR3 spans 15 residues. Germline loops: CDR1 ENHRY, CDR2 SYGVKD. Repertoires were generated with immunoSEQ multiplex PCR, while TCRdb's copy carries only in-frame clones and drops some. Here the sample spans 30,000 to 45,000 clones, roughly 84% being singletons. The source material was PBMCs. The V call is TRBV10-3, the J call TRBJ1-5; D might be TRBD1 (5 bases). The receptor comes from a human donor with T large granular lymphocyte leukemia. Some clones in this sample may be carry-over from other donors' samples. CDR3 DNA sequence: TGTGCCATCAGTCCTCAAGGCAGGGCGAGTCAGCCCCAGCATTTT. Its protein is CAISPQGRASQPQHF.